This TCR beta chain was identified during a study of cytomegalovirus exposure and HLA in healthy donors. The study, taken as a whole, reports: Confirmation in vitro established that three CMV-associated chains were specific for CMV antigens. Subsequent analysis showed first-cohort TCR clusters tending to co-occur in some 120 validation repertoires. Most TCR sequences were uncommon, yet certain public TCRs appeared in many donors. Altogether, 164 TCR beta chains were recorded as cytomegalovirus-associated.

In its sample, this clone was seen once. The antigen is not known. Libraries were prepared by immunoSEQ multiplex PCR; TCRdb keeps only in-frame clonotypes and omits some of them. The sample consists of about 72,000 clones, 85% to 95% of them appearing once. The receptor's source is a young woman in good health and CMV-seropositive. The source material was PBMCs.

The CDR3 DNA sequence: TGCGCCAGCAAATCCTCGGGGGGCGATATGAACACTGAAGCTTTCTTT. Translated: CASKSSGGDMNTEAFF. The J gene is TRBJ1-1, the V gene TRBV5-1; weak D call: TRBD1 (6 bases). Trimming took off 6 bases at V and 0 bases at J, with 18 bases between the two ends. The CDR3 loop spans 16 amino acids. CDR1 is SGHRS and CDR2 is YFSETQ in the germline V gene. Filled out from reference TRBV5-1 and TRBJ1-1, the complete variable domain reads KAGVTQTPRYLIKTRGQQVTLSCSPISGHRSVSWYQQTPGQGLQFLFEYFSETQRNKGNFPGRFSGRQFSNSRSEMNVSTLELGDSALYLCASKSSGGDMNTEAFFGQGTRLTVV.